The 17 T cell receptor beta chains reported below all come from one sample, sequenced in a study of response to subunit inactivated influenza vaccine. TCRdb reprocessed the RT-PCR reads with MiXCR, giving one entry per CDR3 protein. In the table there are roughly 650,000 distinct CDR3 sequences, around 15% of which are singletons. Sequenced here: PBMCs from blood, sampled 14 to 15 days before vaccination. The origin of the receptors is a man aged 45-60 years who received an inactivated influenza vaccine.

The chain joins TRBV2 to TRBJ2-5; no clear D. V was clipped by 0 bases and J by 1 base, with 6 bases between them. The CDR3 has 14 amino acids. The germline V gene encodes CDR1 SNHLY and CDR2 FYNNEI. Written as DNA, the CDR3 is TGTGCCAGCAGTGAAGCGCCGGGCCAAGAGACCCAGTACTTC. Translating gives CASSEAPGQETQYF.

The chain joins TRBV7-2 to TRBJ2-1; tentatively, D is TRBD2 (5 bases). Trimming took off 5 bases at V and 7 bases at J, with 12 bases between the two ends. CDR3 size: 13 residues. Germline CDR1 reads SGHTA; CDR2 reads FQGNSA. The CDR3 DNA reads TGTGCCAGCAGCCCACGACCGGGAAATGAGCAGTTCTTC. Amino acid sequence: CASSPRPGNEQFF. Complete variable domain (other parts from reference TRBV7-2 and TRBJ2-1): GAGVSQSPSNKVTEKGKDVELRCDPISGHTALYWYRQSLGQGLEFLIYFQGNSAPDKSGLPSDRFSAERTGGSVSTLTIQRTQQEDSAVYLCASSPRPGNEQFFGPGTRLTVL.

This chain uses TRBV20-1 with TRBJ1-2; D is possibly TRBD1 (6 bases). V shed 6 bases and J shed 5 bases, with 13 bases lying between them. The CDR3 runs 12 residues. Looked up from germline, CDR1 is DFQATT and CDR2 is SNEGSKA (reference sequence). This CDR3 is CSAWTEPYGYTF. In nucleotides, the CDR3 is TGCAGTGCGTGGACAGAACCATATGGCTACACCTTC.

The chain links TRBV3-1 to TRBJ2-1, with D hard to call. With 6 bases removed from V and 4 bases from J, the gap between germline ends came to 7 bases. Germline assignment: CDR1 LGHDT and CDR2 YNNKEL (reference sequence). The CDR3 covers 12 residues. The CDR3 region has the DNA TGTGCCAGCAGGTCAAATTACAATGAGCAGTTCTTC. Translation gives CASRSNYNEQFF.

This clonotype showed up many times. V usage is TRBV12-3 or TRBV12-4 and J usage is TRBJ2-3, with D hard to call. CDR3 length: 13 amino acids. The V end lost 3 bases, the J end lost 7 bases, and 11 bases lay between the germline ends. DNA of the CDR3: TGTGCCAGCAGTTTTAATACTGGGTATACGCAGTATTTT. This encodes CASSFNTGYTQYF.

For this clonotype: At one boundary the junction diverges from the germline segment, which might be a read error. In DNA, the CDR3 is TGCGCCAGCAGCCAAGATGACGGGACAAAGATACTCTTC. Translation gives CASSQDDGTKILF. V usage is TRBV4-3 and J usage is TRBJ2-1; D may be TRBD1 (6 bases). CDR1 LGHNA and CDR2 YSLEER come from the germline V gene. The CDR3 totals 13 residues.

The chain joins TRBV7-2 to TRBJ2-5; a possible D gene is TRBD2 (6 bases). Germline V gene sequence: CDR1 SGHTA, CDR2 FQGNSA. The V and J ends lost 5 bases and 1 base respectively, with 20 bases between them. The length of the CDR3 is 17 residues. CDR3 sequence (DNA): TGTGCCAGCAGCGGAGGGAGACGCTCCTCTCCCCAAGAGACCCAGTACTTC. This sequence encodes CASSGGRRSSPQETQYF.

This clonotype was found a few times. The genes are TRBV20-1 and TRBJ2-2; tentatively, D is TRBD2 (6 bases). Germline loops: CDR1 DFQATT, CDR2 SNEGSKA (reference sequence). The CDR3 totals 13 residues. With 6 bases removed from V and 8 bases from J, the gap between germline ends came to 16 bases. In DNA form, the CDR3 reads TGCAGTGCCCCAGGGACTTTCAGTGGGGAGCTGTTTTTT. Amino acid sequence: CSAPGTFSGELFF.

This clonotype was observed a few times. The rearrangement uses TRBV7-2 and TRBJ2-7, with D uncertain. The CDR3 totals 11 residues. Trimming stripped 1 base from V and 8 bases from J, with 6 bases between. The germline gives CDR1 SGHTA, CDR2 FQGNSA. The CDR3 region is CASSLESQQYF. The CDR3, as DNA: TGTGCCAGCAGCTTAGAGTCCCAGCAGTACTTC.

The chain recombines TRBV11-2 with TRBJ2-3; D is uncertain. This CDR3 is built from 13 residues. Germline loops: CDR1 SGHAT, CDR2 FQNNGV. V lost 2 bases, J lost 4 bases, and 7 bases lay in between. The CDR3 loop reads CASSLQVADTQYF. CDR3 nucleotides: TGTGCCAGCAGCTTACAGGTAGCAGATACGCAGTATTTT.

In this sample, this clonotype turned up a few times. This chain joins TRBV14 and TRBJ2-1; D gene unclear. The CDR3 sequence is 13 residues long. V was trimmed by 4 bases and J by 10 bases, leaving 14 bases between them. Germline V gene data show CDR1 as SGHDN and CDR2 as FVKESK. The CDR3 sequence: CASSPSISGEQFF. The DNA of the CDR3 is TGTGCCAGCAGCCCCTCGATTTCAGGAGAGCAGTTCTTC.

In this sample, this clonotype turned up many times. As DNA, the CDR3 is TGTGCCAGCAGTCGAGCCGGGACCGGCTCTAATTCACCCCTCCACTTT. Its protein product is CASSRAGTGSNSPLHF. The chain employs TRBV6-1 and TRBJ1-6, with D perhaps matching TRBD1 (5 bases). The CDR3 sequence is 16 residues long. The germline CDR1 and CDR2 sequences are MNHNS and SASEGT. Trimming removed 5 bases from V and 6 bases from J, with 17 bases in between.

The rearrangement links TRBV28 to TRBJ1-1; D remains ambiguous. Trimming cost V 3 bases and J 9 bases, with 11 bases left between them. Looked up from germline, CDR1 is MDHEN and CDR2 is SYDVKM. This CDR3 is 12 amino acids long. The DNA for the CDR3 is TGTGCCAGCAGTTTGTCCCGGGGAAAAGCTTTCTTT. It codes for CASSLSRGKAFF.

This clonotype was recorded many times. V and J are TRBV6-2 or TRBV6-3 and TRBJ1-1; D remains unclear. This CDR3 has 12 residues. Germline V CDR1 and CDR2: MNHEY, SVGEGT. V was trimmed by 9 bases and J by 0 bases, leaving 8 bases between them. The CDR3 bases are TGTGCCAGTATAGGTATGAACACTGAAGCTTTCTTT. Its protein is CASIGMNTEAFF.

This clonotype was counted a few times. The chain is built from TRBV5-1 and TRBJ2-5; 8 nucleotides align to TRBD2. J lost 5 bases, V lost 2 bases, and 5 bases had no gene match. CDR3 size: 14 residues. Germline V gene sequence: CDR1 SGHRS, CDR2 YFSETQ. The CDR3 protein is CASSFGTSRETQYF. The CDR3 DNA reads TGCGCCAGCAGCTTCGGGACTAGTCGTGAGACCCAGTACTTC.

This clonotype was detected a few times. The gene calls are TRBV20-1 and TRBJ2-7, with TRBD2 matching 8 bases. This CDR3 has 15 amino acids. Germline CDR1 and CDR2: DFQATT and SNEGSKA (reference sequence). V lost 5 bases and J lost 5; bases outside the gene matches: 14. The CDR3 nucleotides are TGCAGTGCTGGTCAGTGGGAGCGGGAGCCCCACGAGCAGTACTTC. Its translation is CSAGQWEREPHEQYF.

This clonotype was detected many times. The chain employs TRBV11-2 and TRBJ2-5, with no clear D. Germline values: CDR1 SGHAT, CDR2 FQNNGV. The CDR3 sequence is 11 residues long. The ends were cut back, 5 bases at V and 5 bases at J, with 6 bases in the middle. CDR3 DNA: TGTGCCAGCAGCCGCCTGGAGACCCAGTACTTC. Protein: CASSRLETQYF.